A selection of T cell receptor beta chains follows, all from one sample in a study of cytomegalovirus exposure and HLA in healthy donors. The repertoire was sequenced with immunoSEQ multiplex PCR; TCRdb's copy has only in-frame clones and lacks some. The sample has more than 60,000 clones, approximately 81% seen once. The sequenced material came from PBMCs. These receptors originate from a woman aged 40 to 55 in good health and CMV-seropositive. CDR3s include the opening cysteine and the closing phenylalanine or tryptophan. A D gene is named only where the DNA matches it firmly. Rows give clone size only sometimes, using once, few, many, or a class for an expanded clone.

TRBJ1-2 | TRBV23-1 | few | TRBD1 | TGCGCCAGCAGTCGTTACCGGGACAGGGGGACCTATGGCTACACCTTC | CASSRYRDRGTYGYTF
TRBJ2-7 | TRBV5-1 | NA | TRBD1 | TGCGCCAGCAGCTCTGGACAGGGAGAATACGAGCAGTACTTC | CASSSGQGEYEQYF
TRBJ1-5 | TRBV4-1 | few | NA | TGCGCCAGCAGCCGTACCGGGACACCCCTTAGCAATCAGCCCCAGCATTTT | CASSRTGTPLSNQPQHF
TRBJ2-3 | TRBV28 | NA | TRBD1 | TGTGCCAGCAGTTGGGACAGTAGGACAGATACGCAGTATTTT | CASSWDSRTDTQYF
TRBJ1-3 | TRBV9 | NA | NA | TGTGCCAGCAGCGTAGACCCGGGTTCTGGAAACACCATATATTTT | CASSVDPGSGNTIYF
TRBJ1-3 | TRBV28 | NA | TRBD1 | TGTGCCAGCAGGCCACCGGGACAGTGGACCGGATTTTCTGGAAACACCATATATTTT | CASRPPGQWTGFSGNTIYF
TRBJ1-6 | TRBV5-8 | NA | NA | TGTGCCAGCAGCCCCACAGGCCTCTATAATTCACCCCTCCACTTT | CASSPTGLYNSPLHF
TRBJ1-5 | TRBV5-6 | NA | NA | TGTGCCAGCAGCTTAGGGAGATACAATCAGCCCCAGCATTTT | CASSLGRYNQPQHF
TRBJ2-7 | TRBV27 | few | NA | TGTGCCAGCAGATCCCTGGGGCAGGAGTCCTACGAGCAGTACTTC | CASRSLGQESYEQYF
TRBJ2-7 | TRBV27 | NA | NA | TGTGCCAGCAGTTCTACCGCCTACGAGCAGTACTTC | CASSSTAYEQYF
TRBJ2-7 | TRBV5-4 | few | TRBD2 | TGTGCCAGCAGCCCACTAGCGGGGGGCCCCTACGAGCAGTACTTC | CASSPLAGGPYEQYF
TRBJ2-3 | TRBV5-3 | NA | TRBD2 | TGTGCCAGAAGCTTGGGGCTAGCGGGGAGGATTTCTAGCACAGATACGCAGTATTTT | CARSLGLAGRISSTDTQYF
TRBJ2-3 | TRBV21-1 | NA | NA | TGTGCCTTTCAGGTTCCCCCAGATACGCAGTATTTT | CAFQVPPDTQYF
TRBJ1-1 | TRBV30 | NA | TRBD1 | TGTGCCTGGAGTCAGGGGACAGATGAAGCTTTCTTT | CAWSQGTDEAFF
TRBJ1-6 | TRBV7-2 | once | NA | TGTGCCAGCAGCCCGAGGAGCTCCTATAATTCACCCCTCCACTTT | CASSPRSSYNSPLHF
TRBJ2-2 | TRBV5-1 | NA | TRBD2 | TGCGCCAGCAGCCCCCCGGGACTAGTCAACGCCGGGGAGCTGTTTTTT | CASSPPGLVNAGELFF
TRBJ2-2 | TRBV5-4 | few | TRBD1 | TGTGCCAGCAGCTTGCAGGGGGACGTCGGGGAGCTGTTTTTT | CASSLQGDVGELFF
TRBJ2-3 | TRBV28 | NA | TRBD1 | TGTGCCAGCAGTTTGGGGACAGGGTTAAGTCGCACAGATACGCAGTATTTT | CASSLGTGLSRTDTQYF
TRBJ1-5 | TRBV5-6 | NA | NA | TGTGCCAGCAGCTTGGCCGAGAAACCTCATCAGCCCCAGCATTTT | CASSLAEKPHQPQHF
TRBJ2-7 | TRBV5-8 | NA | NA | TGTGCCAGCAGCTTGTTCCAGACCTACGAGCAGTACTTC | CASSLFQTYEQYF
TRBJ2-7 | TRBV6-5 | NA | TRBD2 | TGTGCCAGCAGTTACTCAGCGGGGTTCTCCTACGAGCAGTACTTC | CASSYSAGFSYEQYF
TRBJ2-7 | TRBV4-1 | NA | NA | TGCGCCAGCAGCCAAGTAGACAGCTACCTATACGAGCAGTACTTC | CASSQVDSYLYEQYF
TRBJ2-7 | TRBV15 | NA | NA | TGTGCCACCAGCAGAGACGAGGGTCCCTACGAGCAGTACTTC | CATSRDEGPYEQYF
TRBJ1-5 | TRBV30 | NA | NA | TGTGCCTGGAGTGGGGGGGTCTCGGGCAATCAGCCCCAGCATTTT | CAWSGGVSGNQPQHF
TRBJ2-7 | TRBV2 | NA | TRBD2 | TGTGCCAGCAGTGGGGGGGGCGAGCAGTACTTC | CASSGGGEQYF
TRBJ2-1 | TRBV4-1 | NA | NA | TGCGCCAGCAGTCAGGGAGGGGGTGAGCAGTTCTTC | CASSQGGGEQFF
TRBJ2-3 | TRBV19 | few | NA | TGTGCCAGTAGTCCACAGACTAGTGCCGATACGCAGTATTTT | CASSPQTSADTQYF
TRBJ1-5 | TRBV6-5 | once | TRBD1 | TGTGCCAGCAGTTGGGACAGAGAAAATCAGCCCCAGCATTTT | CASSWDRENQPQHF
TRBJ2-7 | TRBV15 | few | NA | TGTGCCACCAGCATCAGGGGAGCCTACGAGCAGTACTTC | CATSIRGAYEQYF
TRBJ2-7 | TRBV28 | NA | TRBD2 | TGTGCCAGCAGTTTTTCGCGGGAGCACTACGAGCAGTACTTC | CASSFSREHYEQYF
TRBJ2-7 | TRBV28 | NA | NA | TGTGCCAGCACCGCACTTGGGCCCTACGAGCAGTACTTC | CASTALGPYEQYF
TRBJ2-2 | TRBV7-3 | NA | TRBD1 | TGTGCCAGCAGCTTAAGAGAGAGGACAGGGTTAACCGGGGAGCTGTTTTTT | CASSLRERTGLTGELFF
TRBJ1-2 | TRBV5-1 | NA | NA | TGCGCCAGCTCGGGTGGATATGGCTACACCTTC | CASSGGYGYTF
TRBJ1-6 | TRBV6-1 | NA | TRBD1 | TGTGCCAGCAGTGCCACAGGGGATAATAATTCACCCCTCCACTTT | CASSATGDNNSPLHF
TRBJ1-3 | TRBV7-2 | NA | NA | TGTGCCAGCAGCTTAGCGGGGGCAGGGTCAAACACCATATATTTT | CASSLAGAGSNTIYF
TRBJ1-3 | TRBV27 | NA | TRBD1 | TGTGCCAGCAGCCAAGGGACAGGGCATAGAAACACCATATATTTT | CASSQGTGHRNTIYF
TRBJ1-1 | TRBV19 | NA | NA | TGTGCCACTATACGGGACTCTGAAGCTTTCTTT | CATIRDSEAFF
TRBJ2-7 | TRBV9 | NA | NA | TGTGCCAGCAGCGTAGAGGTCCAGGGTTATGGCGAGCAGTACTTC | CASSVEVQGYGEQYF
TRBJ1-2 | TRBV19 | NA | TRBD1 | TGTGCCAGTAGAATAGGGACAGAGCTTATCTATGGCTACACCTTC | CASRIGTELIYGYTF
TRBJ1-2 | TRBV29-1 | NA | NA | TGCAGCGCCGGCGACAGGAATTATGGCTACACCTTC | CSAGDRNYGYTF
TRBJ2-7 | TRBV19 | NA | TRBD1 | TGTGCCAGTAGCCTGGGACAGGTGTCCTACGAGCAGTACTTC | CASSLGQVSYEQYF
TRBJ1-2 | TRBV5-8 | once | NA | TGTGCCAGCAGCTTGGGAGACAGGACCTATGGCTACACCTTC | CASSLGDRTYGYTF
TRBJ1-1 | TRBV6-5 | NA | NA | TGTGCCAGCAGTTACAGGGGCGCTGAAGCTTTCTTT | CASSYRGAEAFF
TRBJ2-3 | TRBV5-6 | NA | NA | TGTGCCAGCAGCTTTCGGGATACGCAGTATTTT | CASSFRDTQYF
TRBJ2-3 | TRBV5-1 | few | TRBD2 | TGCGCCAGCAGCTTGGGGGGGGGTAGCACAGATACGCAGTATTTT | CASSLGGGSTDTQYF
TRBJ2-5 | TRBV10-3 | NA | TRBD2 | TGTGCCAGCACAAACGTGGCGGGGGGGAATGGAGAGACCCAGTACTTC | CASTNVAGGNGETQYF
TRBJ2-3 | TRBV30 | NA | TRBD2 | TGTGCCTGGAGTGGTAGCGGGGGGGCAGATACGCAGTATTTT | CAWSGSGGADTQYF
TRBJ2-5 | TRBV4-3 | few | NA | TGCGCCAGCAGCCAGGATAGAGGCTCAGAGACCCAGTACTTC | CASSQDRGSETQYF
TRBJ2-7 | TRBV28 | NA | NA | TGTGCCAGCAGTCTCTCCAGGGAGCAGTACTTC | CASSLSREQYF
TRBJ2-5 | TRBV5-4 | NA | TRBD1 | TGTGCCAGCAGCCCGGGACAGGGCTTTCGGGAGACCCAGTACTTC | CASSPGQGFRETQYF
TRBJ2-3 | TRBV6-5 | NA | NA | TGTGCCAGCAGTCCGGGGAGTCGCGGCACAGATACGCAGTATTTT | CASSPGSRGTDTQYF
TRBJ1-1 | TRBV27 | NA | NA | TGTGCCAGCAGGGGTAGGGGGACTGAAGCTTTCTTT | CASRGRGTEAFF
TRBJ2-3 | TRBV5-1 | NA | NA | TGCGCCAGCAGCTTGGGAGGTTTTCCTAGCACAGATACGCAGTATTTT | CASSLGGFPSTDTQYF
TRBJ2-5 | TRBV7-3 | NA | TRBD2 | TGTGCCAGCAGCTTACTTGGCGGGGGGGCCTTTGAGACCCAGTACTTC | CASSLLGGGAFETQYF
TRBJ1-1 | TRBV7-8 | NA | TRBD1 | TGTGCCAGCAGCTTTGATATGGGACAGGGGAACACTGAAGCTTTCTTT | CASSFDMGQGNTEAFF